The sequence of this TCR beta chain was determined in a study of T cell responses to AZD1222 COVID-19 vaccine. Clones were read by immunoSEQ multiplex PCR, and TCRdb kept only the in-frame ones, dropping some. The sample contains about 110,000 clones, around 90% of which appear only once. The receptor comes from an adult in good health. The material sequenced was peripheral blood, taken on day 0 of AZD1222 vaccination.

The CDR3 is CASSLSIEQDTGELFF. The CDR3 DNA sequence: TGTGCCAGCAGCTTAAGTATTGAACAGGACACCGGGGAGCTGTTTTTT. V gene TRBV7-3 combines with J gene TRBJ2-2; TRBD1 is a possible D gene (5 bases). The V end was cut by 1 base, the J end by 3 bases, with 12 bases between. The length of the CDR3 is 16 residues. Germline loops: CDR1 SGHTA, CDR2 FQGTGA.